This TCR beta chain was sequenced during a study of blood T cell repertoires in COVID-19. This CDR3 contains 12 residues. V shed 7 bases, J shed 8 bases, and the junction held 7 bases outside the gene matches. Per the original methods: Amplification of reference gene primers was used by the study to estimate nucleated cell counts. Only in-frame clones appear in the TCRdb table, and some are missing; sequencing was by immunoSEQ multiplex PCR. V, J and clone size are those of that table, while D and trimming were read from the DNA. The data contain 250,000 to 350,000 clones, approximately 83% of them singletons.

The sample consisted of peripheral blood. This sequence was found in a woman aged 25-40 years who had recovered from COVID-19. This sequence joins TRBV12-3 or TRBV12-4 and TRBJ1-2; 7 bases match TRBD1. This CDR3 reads CASTDTGDGYTF. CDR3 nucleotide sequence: TGTGCCAGCACCGATACAGGGGACGGCTACACCTTC.